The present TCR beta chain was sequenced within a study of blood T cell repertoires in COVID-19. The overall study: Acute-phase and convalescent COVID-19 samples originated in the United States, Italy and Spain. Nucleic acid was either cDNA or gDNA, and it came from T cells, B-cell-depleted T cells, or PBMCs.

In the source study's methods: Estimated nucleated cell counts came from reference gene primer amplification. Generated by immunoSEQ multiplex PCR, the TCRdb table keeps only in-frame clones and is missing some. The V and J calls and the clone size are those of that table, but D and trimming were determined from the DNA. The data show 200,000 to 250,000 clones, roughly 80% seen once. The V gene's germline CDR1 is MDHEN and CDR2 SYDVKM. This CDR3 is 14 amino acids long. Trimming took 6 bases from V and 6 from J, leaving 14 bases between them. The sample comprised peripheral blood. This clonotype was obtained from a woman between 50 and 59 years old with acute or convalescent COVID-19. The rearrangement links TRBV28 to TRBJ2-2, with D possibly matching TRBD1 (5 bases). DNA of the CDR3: TGTGCCAGCAGCACGCCAGGGCAGGCCGGGGAGCTGTTTTTT. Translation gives CASSTPGQAGELFF.